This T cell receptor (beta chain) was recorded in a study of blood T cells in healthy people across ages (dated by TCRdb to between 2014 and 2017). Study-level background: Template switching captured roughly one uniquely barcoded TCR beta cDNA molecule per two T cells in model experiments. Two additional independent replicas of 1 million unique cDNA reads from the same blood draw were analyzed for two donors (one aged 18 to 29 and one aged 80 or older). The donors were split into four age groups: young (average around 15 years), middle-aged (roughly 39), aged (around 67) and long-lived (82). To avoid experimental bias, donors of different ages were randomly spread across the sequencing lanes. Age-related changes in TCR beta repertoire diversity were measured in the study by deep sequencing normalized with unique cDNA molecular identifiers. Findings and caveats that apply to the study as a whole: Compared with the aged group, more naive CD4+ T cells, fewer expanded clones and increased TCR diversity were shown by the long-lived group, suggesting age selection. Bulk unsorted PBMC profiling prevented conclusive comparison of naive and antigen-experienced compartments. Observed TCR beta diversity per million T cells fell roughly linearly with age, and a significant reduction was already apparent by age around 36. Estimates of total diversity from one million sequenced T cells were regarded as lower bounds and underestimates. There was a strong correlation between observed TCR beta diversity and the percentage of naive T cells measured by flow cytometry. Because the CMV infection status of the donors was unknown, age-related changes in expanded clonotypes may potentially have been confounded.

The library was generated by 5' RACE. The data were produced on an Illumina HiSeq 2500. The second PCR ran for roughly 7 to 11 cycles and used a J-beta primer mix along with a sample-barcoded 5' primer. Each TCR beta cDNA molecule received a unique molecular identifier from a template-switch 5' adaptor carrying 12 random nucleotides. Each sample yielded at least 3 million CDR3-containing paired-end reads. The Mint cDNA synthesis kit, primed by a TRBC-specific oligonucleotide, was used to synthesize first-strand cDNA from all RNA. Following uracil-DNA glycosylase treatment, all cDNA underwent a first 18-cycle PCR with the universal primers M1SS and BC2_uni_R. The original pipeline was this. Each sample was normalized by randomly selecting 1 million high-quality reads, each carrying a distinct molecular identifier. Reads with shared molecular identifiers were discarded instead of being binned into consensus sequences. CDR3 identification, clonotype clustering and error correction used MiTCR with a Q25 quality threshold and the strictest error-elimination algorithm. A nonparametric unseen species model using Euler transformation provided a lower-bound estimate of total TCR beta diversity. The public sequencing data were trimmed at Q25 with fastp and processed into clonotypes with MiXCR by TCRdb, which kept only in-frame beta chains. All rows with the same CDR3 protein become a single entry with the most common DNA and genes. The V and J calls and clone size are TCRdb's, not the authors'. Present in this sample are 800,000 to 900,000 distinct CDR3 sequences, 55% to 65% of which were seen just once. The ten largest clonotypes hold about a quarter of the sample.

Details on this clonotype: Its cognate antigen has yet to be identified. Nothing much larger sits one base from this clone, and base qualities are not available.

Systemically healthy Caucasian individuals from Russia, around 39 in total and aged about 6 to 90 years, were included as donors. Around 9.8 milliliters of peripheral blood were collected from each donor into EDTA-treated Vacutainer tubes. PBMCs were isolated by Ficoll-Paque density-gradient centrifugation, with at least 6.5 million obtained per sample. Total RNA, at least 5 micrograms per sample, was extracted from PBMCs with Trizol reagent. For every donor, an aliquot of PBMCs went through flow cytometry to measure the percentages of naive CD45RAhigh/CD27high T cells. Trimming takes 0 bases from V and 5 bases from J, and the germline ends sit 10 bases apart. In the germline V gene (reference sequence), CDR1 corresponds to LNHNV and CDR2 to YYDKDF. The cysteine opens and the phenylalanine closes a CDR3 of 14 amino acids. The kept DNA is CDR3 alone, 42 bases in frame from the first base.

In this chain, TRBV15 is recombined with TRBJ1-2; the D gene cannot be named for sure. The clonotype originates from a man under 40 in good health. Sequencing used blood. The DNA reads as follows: TGTGCCACCAGCAGAGATCGGACGGATTATGGCTACACCTTC. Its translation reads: CATSRDRTDYGYTF.